The following is a T cell receptor (beta chain) sequence with its context. The specificity of this receptor is unknown. There are no base qualities to consult, and no much larger clone falls within one base. The immunoSEQ assay, a bias-controlled multiplex PCR using V- and J-specific primers, was used to amplify TCR beta CDR3 regions from genomic DNA. In a second PCR step, the CDR3 amplicons were tagged with a proprietary barcode plus Illumina adapter sequences. An Illumina MiSeq instrument was used to sequence the CDR3 libraries. The original pipeline was this. immunoSEQ Analyzer 3.0 was used for export and quality control, with R Bioconductor and Immunarch used for downstream analyses. Repertoire metrics were calculated using only productive rearrangements within the normalized downsampled data set. In the normalized cohort, a clonotype counted as pathologically expanded if the clonotype was larger than 5 templates. Repertoire diversity was measured with the Inverse Simpson Index. To capture all clonotypes, CMV-specificity analyses were performed on the non-normalized data set. TCRdb limited this immuneACCESS table to in-frame rearrangements with V and J called. A share of clones is missing; checked studies link under half to unresolved V genes, and the rest is unexplained. Clone size and V and J calls were adopted from that table, with D and trimming inferred from the DNA. This sample is represented by 25,000 to 35,000 clones; roughly 91% of them were singletons. In total, the top ten clones hold 2% to 2.5% of the sample.

The time point label, as the study defines it: recipient sample about 28 days before transplant, after cytoreduction. Blood samples were obtained from recipients approximately 28 days before transplant and at days 30, 100 and 180 after transplant. Nuclei Lysis Solution was used to extract genomic DNA from fresh or cryopreserved unfractionated peripheral blood mononuclear cells. Compared with germline, V lacks 1 base and J lacks 6 bases; bases without a gene match: 8. The germline V gene encodes CDR1 SGHNT and CDR2 YYREEE (reference sequence). Including the terminal cysteine and phenylalanine, the CDR3 comprises 15 residues. Of the read, only the CDR3 DNA is kept; its 45 bases are in frame from base 1. This sample was taken from a study of T cell clonotyping in hematopoietic cell transplantation (dated by TCRdb to about 2021). Notes on the research overall: Recipient samples taken before transplant were obtained following cytoreduction. A total of 130 to 150 blood samples were collected in the study from approximately 32 consecutive transplant recipients and their related donors. Patients were recruited between September 2015 and January 2017 and followed until September 2020 or death. Paper-wide results and their limitations: Broader posttransplant TCR repertoire diversity was predicted by donor and pretransplant recipient Inverse Simpson Index values. Just a small fraction of recipient repertoires overlapped with donor repertoires, and more than 95% appeared de novo at the given depth. After transplant, TCR diversity in recipients dropped, and pathologically expanded clonotypes increased progressively from day 30 to day 180. The sample size was limited and the cells went unsorted, which meant the CD4 and CD8 repertoire contributions could not be told apart.

This TCR came from a man between 45 and 60 years old with acute myeloid leukemia. Some clones in this sample may be carry-over from other donors' samples. The sequence joins TRBV5-4 to TRBJ1-2, and 8 bases in between align with TRBD1. Source: peripheral blood mononuclear cells, taken before stem cell transplant. The CDR3 reads as follows: CASSLPRTGTDGYTF. The base sequence is TGTGCCAGCAGCTTGCCCCGGACAGGGACCGATGGCTACACCTTC.